This T cell receptor beta chain came from a study of CXCR3-negative and CXCR3-positive naive CD8 T cells. Researchers sorted some 270,000 cells of each CD8+ T cell subset in triplicate. Whole-study results and caveats: TRB CDR3 properties indicated TCR strength, while surface CD5 was similar across naive subsets. Higher TRB CDR3 hydrophobicity marked CXCR3-positive naive cells relative to CXCR3-negative naive cells. Within a donor, both naive subsets shared TRBV-TRBJ usage, unlike memory cells.

Notes on this clonotype: Its antigen is still unknown.

5' RACE with UMI labels generated the TRB cDNA libraries. With the 5' RACE reads reprocessed, TCRdb shows one record per CDR3 protein and no DNA. Here the sample table reports 150,000 or so distinct CDR3 sequences. This sequence was found in a human donor in good health. Some clones in this sample may be carry-over from other donors' samples. The sample comprised naive CXCR3+ CD8+ T cells from blood. Regarding subset: CD45RO-CCR7+CD27+CD95- naive CD8+ T cells expressing CXCR3 (TNR3+).

The CDR3 protein is CASSEIGPSKNNEQFF. The chain has TRBV7-9 and TRBJ2-1; TCRdb returns TRBD2, unconfirmable since there is no DNA. The germline V gene has CDR1 SEHNR and CDR2 FQNEAQ (reference sequence). The CDR3 has 16 residues.